This entry concerns a single TCR beta chain. What it recognizes is unknown. With V trimmed by 1 base and J by 5 bases, 2 bases remained unmatched. The germline V gene has CDR1 SEHNR and CDR2 FQNEAQ (reference sequence). CDR3 size: 16 residues. TCRdb reanalysed the 5' RACE reads using MiXCR and keeps one entry per CDR3 protein. The data show 200,000 to 250,000 distinct CDR3 sequences, around 15% seen once. This entry comes from a study of identical twins. Notes on the study in general: Cord blood beta clonotypes that were abundant carried fewer insertions, and memory repertoires showed no such trend. Beta out-of-frame twin sharing showed a weaker excess. The authors noted that invariant MAIT and iNKT cells could partly confound zero-insertion analyses.

No donor was unhealthy or non-Caucasian. The J gene is TRBJ2-2, the V gene TRBV7-9; 12 nucleotides agree with TRBD2. The TCR originated in a woman under 30 in good health. Sequenced material: memory (CD45RO+) T cells sorted from blood. The CDR3 DNA sequence: TGTGCCAGCAGCTTAGGACTAGCGGGAGAAACCGGGGAGCTGTTTTTT. Translation: CASSLGLAGETGELFF. Variable domain in full (rest from reference TRBV7-9 and TRBJ2-2): DTGVSQNPRHKITKRGQNVTFRCDPISEHNRLYWYRQTLGQGPEFLTYFQNEAQLEKSRLLSDRFSAERPKGSFSTLEIQRTEQGDSAMYLCASSLGLAGETGELFFGEGSRLTVL.